This TCR beta chain was identified in a study of cytomegalovirus exposure and HLA in healthy donors. General observations from the study: The authors considered a cluster of highly shared sequence variants likely to be a sequencing artifact. In a later analysis, donors in an Asian-associated ancestry cluster reportedly had fewer N-insertions in productive TCRs than the cohort mean. Clonal expansion was found to be greater in HLA-associated TCR beta chains than in equally common others in a later analysis.

This clone was seen a single time. Its antigen remains unknown. Nominally healthy donors provided the samples, though records likely missed some immune exposures. The V gene lost 0 bases and the J gene lost 2 bases, with 7 bases spanning the gap. This CDR3 spans 14 amino acids. Germline CDR1 reads MNHEY; CDR2 reads SVGAGI. The PCR had 60 Vbeta and 13 Jbeta primers. Clones were read by immunoSEQ multiplex PCR, and TCRdb kept only the in-frame ones, dropping some. This sample has 200,000 to 250,000 clones, with roughly 91% found just once. The specimen was PBMCs. The receptor's source is a woman between 18 and 30 years old in good health and CMV-seronegative. The chain has TRBV6-5 and TRBJ1-1; possibly TRBD1 for D (5 bases). The CDR3 sequence is CASSYSQGNTEAFF. The CDR3 DNA sequence: TGTGCCAGCAGTTACTCCCAGGGAAACACTGAAGCTTTCTTT.